This entry concerns a single TCR beta chain. An amount of RNA that ranged from about 0.45 to 1 ug was reverse transcribed with random hexamers. TCRdb used MiXCR to reprocess the immunoSEQ multiplex PCR reads, holding one entry per CDR3 protein. The table has some 97,000 distinct CDR3 sequences, about 95% seen once. This specimen comes from a study of CD8 T cells in Susac syndrome. The germline V and J ends were trimmed by 3 bases and 0 bases, with 12 bases remaining between them. This CDR3 has 15 residues. Germline-derived CDR1 and CDR2 are SGHRS and YFSETQ. The chain is built from TRBV5-1 and TRBJ1-1, with D maybe TRBD1 (6 bases). The specimen was CD8+ T cells from PBMCs. The receptor's source is a human donor with Susac syndrome. Written as DNA, the CDR3 is TGCGCCAGCAGCTGGGTCGGGGGCCTGAACACTGAAGCTTTCTTT. Amino acid sequence: CASSWVGGLNTEAFF.